Each of the 28 T cell receptor beta chains below was sequenced from the same sample in a study of OX40 agonist ivuxolimab in advanced cancers. Clones were sequenced by immunoSEQ multiplex PCR, and TCRdb holds only the in-frame ones, with some missing. The table records 20,000 or so clones, roughly four fifths of them present only once. The input for sequencing was CD4+ or CD8+ T cells sorted from blood, taken in a trial of the OX40 agonist ivuxolimab. The receptor source for this set is an adult with an advanced solid tumor such as melanoma, head and neck, liver or kidney cancer.

This chain uses TRBV5-1 with TRBJ1-1, with TRBD1 matching 8 bases. V lost 0 bases, J lost 1 base, and 2 bases stayed unmatched. CDR1 SGHRS and CDR2 YFSETQ come from the germline V gene. The CDR3 runs to 15 residues. The CDR3 DNA reads TGCGCCAGCAGCTTGGACGGACAGGGGAACACTGAAGCTTTCTTT. Its translation: CASSLDGQGNTEAFF.

This clone was recorded only once. V gene TRBV4-1 combines with J gene TRBJ1-5; possibly TRBD1 for D (5 bases). Per germline, CDR1 MGHRA and CDR2 YSYEKL. This CDR3 is built from 16 residues. Trimming shortened V by 0 bases and J by 5 bases, and 14 bases separated the two germline ends. The CDR3 spells CASSQDLGGYDQPQHF. The DNA for the CDR3 is TGCGCCAGCAGCCAAGATCTTGGGGGATACGATCAGCCCCAGCATTTT.

The rearrangement links TRBV5-1 to TRBJ2-7; D gene unclear. Deletions cut 4 bases from V and 2 bases from J, with 7 bases between. The CDR3 sequence is 12 residues long. Germline V CDR1 and CDR2: SGHRS, YFSETQ. The CDR3 spells CASSTGTYEQYF. The CDR3 DNA is TGCGCCAGCAGCACGGGTACCTACGAGCAGTACTTC. Full variable domain (rest looked up from reference TRBV5-1 and TRBJ2-7): KAGVTQTPRYLIKTRGQQVTLSCSPISGHRSVSWYQQTPGQGLQFLFEYFSETQRNKGNFPGRFSGRQFSNSRSEMNVSTLELGDSALYLCASSTGTYEQYFGPGTRLTVT.

This sequence joins TRBV7-7 and TRBJ2-5, with D perhaps TRBD1 (6 bases). The CDR3 totals 15 residues. V lost 0 bases and J 5 bases, leaving 13 bases between the germline ends. Germline values: CDR1 SSHAT, CDR2 FNYEAQ (reference sequence). The CDR3 region is CASSLAYGGWETQYF. The CDR3 bases are TGTGCCAGCAGCTTAGCCTATGGGGGCTGGGAGACCCAGTACTTC.

The chain couples TRBV27 to TRBJ2-7; 8 bases align to TRBD1. Germline-derived CDR1 and CDR2 are MNHEY and SMNVEV (reference sequence). This CDR3 has 16 residues. V was pared by 3 bases and J by 0 bases, with 7 bases of the junction left unmatched. CDR3 residues: CASSFSQGESSYEQYF. Written as DNA, the CDR3 is TGTGCCAGCAGTTTCTCACAGGGGGAGAGCTCCTACGAGCAGTACTTC.

The CDR3 region has the DNA TGTGCCAGCAGCCGTAGCGGGAGGGAGGGTGCGCAGTATTTT. Its translation: CASSRSGREGAQYF. V usage is TRBV5-4 and J usage is TRBJ2-3, with 11 bases that match TRBD2. Looked up from germline, CDR1 is SGHNT and CDR2 is YYREEE (reference sequence). J was trimmed by 10 bases and V by 4 bases; bases with no gene match: 8. This CDR3 is 14 amino acids long.

The chain has TRBV18 and TRBJ1-2, with 8 bases matching TRBD1. Unmatched junction bases numbered 1, after V lost 4 bases and J lost 6 bases. Germline V gene data show CDR1 as KGHSH and CDR2 as LQKENI. The CDR3 covers 12 residues. CDR3 nucleotide sequence: TGTGCCAGCTCACAGGACAGGGATGGCTACACCTTC. Protein: CASSQDRDGYTF.

CDR3: CASSSRVNYGYTF. CDR3 DNA: TGTGCCAGTAGTAGCCGGGTTAACTATGGCTACACCTTC. The chain recombines TRBV19 with TRBJ1-2; no reliable D call. The CDR3 length is 13 residues. Between the trimmed V and J ends, which lost 4 bases and 1 base, there was a span of 7 bases. CDR1 and CDR2 from the germline V gene are LNHDA and SQIVND (reference sequence).

This clone was detected only a few times. The gene calls are TRBV4-2 and TRBJ2-5, with D tentatively TRBD2 (6 bases). Germline V gene data show CDR1 as LGHNA and CDR2 as YNFKEQ. The CDR3 runs to 14 residues. Trimming removed 0 bases at V and 4 bases at J, with 9 bases between. The DNA of the CDR3 is TGTGCCAGCAGCCAAGATCTCGGGGGAGAGACCCAGTACTTC. Protein sequence: CASSQDLGGETQYF.

The V and J genes are TRBV2 and TRBJ1-2; no clear D. Germline V lookup: CDR1 SNHLY, CDR2 FYNNEI. CDR3 length equals 13 residues. V was cut by 4 bases and J by 4 bases, with 10 bases left in between. CDR3: CASSAEVSYGYTF. The CDR3 DNA sequence: TGTGCCAGCAGTGCGGAGGTTTCCTATGGCTACACCTTC. The full variable domain, in which reference TRBV2 and TRBJ1-2 provide the parts outside the CDR3, is EPEVTQTPSHQVTQMGQEVILRCVPISNHLYFYWYRQILGQKVEFLVSFYNNEISEKSEIFDDQFSVERPDGSNFTLKIRSTKLEDSAMYFCASSAEVSYGYTFGSGTRLTVV.

V is TRBV15 and J is TRBJ1-2, with D maybe TRBD1 (5 bases). Trimming cost V 6 bases and J 0 bases, with 23 bases left between them. CDR3 length: 18 amino acids. CDR1 is LNHNV and CDR2 is YYDKDF in the germline V gene (reference sequence). The CDR3 spells CATRSTTGRGEANYGYTF. CDR3 DNA: TGTGCCACCAGAAGCACCACGGGGAGAGGGGAGGCTAACTATGGCTACACCTTC.

The chain couples TRBV4-3 to TRBJ2-3; D assignment may be TRBD1 or TRBD2 (5 bases each). The CDR3 has 22 residues. The V gene lost 0 bases and the J gene lost 5 bases, with 33 bases spanning the gap. The germline CDR1 and CDR2 sequences are LGHNA and YSLEER. CDR3 DNA sequence: TGCGCCAGCAGCCAAGAGACCCGGCATGCGACGGGACGCCTTGGCGCTGGAGATACGCAGTATTTT. Translation: CASSQETRHATGRLGAGDTQYF.

The rearrangement links TRBV5-6 to TRBJ2-3, with D tentatively TRBD2 (5 bases). Germline V lookup: CDR1 SGHDT, CDR2 YYEEEE. CDR3 length: 14 residues. V was clipped by 1 base and J by 5 bases, with 11 bases between them. The DNA of the CDR3 is TGTGCCAGCAGCTTGATTTCAGGAGGAGATACGCAGTATTTT. It encodes CASSLISGGDTQYF.

The rearrangement uses TRBV7-6 and TRBJ2-2; 8 bases align to TRBD1. The ends lost 5 bases at V and 0 bases at J; junction bases unmatched: 2. Germline V gene lookup returns CDR1 SGHVS and CDR2 FNYEAQ. The CDR3 is 15 residues long. The CDR3 sequence is CASSKDRANTGELFF. For the CDR3, the DNA is TGTGCCAGCAGCAAGGACAGGGCGAACACCGGGGAGCTGTTTTTT.

The rearrangement links TRBV4-3 to TRBJ2-1; 10 bases are shared with TRBD1. The V gene end was trimmed by 4 bases and the J gene end by 9 bases; junction bases not matched to a gene: 12. CDR3 length: 16 residues. Germline CDR1 is LGHNA and CDR2 is YSLEER. The CDR3 reads CASSRARQGARGEQFF. CDR3 coding DNA: TGCGCCAGCAGCCGCGCGCGACAGGGGGCGCGTGGTGAGCAGTTCTTC.

The CDR3 is CASSLDGSYNSPLHF. CDR3 sequence (DNA): TGTGCCAGCTCCCTGGACGGCTCCTATAATTCACCCCTCCACTTT. The V and J genes are TRBV18 and TRBJ1-6; D call uncertain. Germline V CDR1 and CDR2: KGHSH, LQKENI. The V and J ends lost 6 bases and 0 bases respectively, with 9 bases between them. CDR3 length equals 15 residues.

J is TRBJ1-1 and V is TRBV25-1; D gene uncertain. Germline loops: CDR1 MGHDK, CDR2 SYGVNS. Trimming stripped 5 bases from V and 0 bases from J, with 7 bases between. The CDR3 runs 13 residues. The CDR3: CASSPLLNTEAFF. The DNA of the CDR3 is TGTGCCAGCAGTCCACTTTTGAACACTGAAGCTTTCTTT.

This clone has only one observation. V usage is TRBV28 and J usage is TRBJ1-4; D is unclear. Per the germline V gene, CDR1 is MDHEN and CDR2 is SYDVKM. The CDR3 length is 12 residues. V shed 5 bases and J shed 6 bases, with 7 bases lying between them. CDR3 coding DNA: TGTGCCAGCAGTCCCCTGGATGAAAAACTGTTTTTT. Protein product: CASSPLDEKLFF.

V and J are TRBV11-2 and TRBJ1-3; D gene unclear. Trimming removed 3 bases from V and 0 bases from J, with 9 bases in between. Germline V gene data show CDR1 as SGHAT and CDR2 as FQNNGV. CDR3 length: 15 residues. The CDR3 DNA reads as TGTGCCAGCAGCTTGCAGGCACACTCTGGAAACACCATATATTTT. As protein: CASSLQAHSGNTIYF.

This sequence joins TRBV5-1 and TRBJ2-5; TRBD1 matches 9 bases. Germline V gene lookup returns CDR1 SGHRS and CDR2 YFSETQ. This CDR3 comprises 14 residues. V lost 4 bases to trimming and J lost 4 bases; unmatched junction nucleotides: 5. Here the CDR3 DNA reads TGCGCCAGCAGCACGGGGACAGGGCGAGAGACCCAGTACTTC. Amino acid sequence: CASSTGTGRETQYF.

The chain joins TRBV15 to TRBJ1-2; unclear D gene. CDR3 length: 15 amino acids. Between the trimmed V and J ends, which lost 4 bases and 4 bases, there was a span of 16 bases. In germline, CDR1 is LNHNV, CDR2 YYDKDF (reference sequence). The CDR3 sequence: CATSMVSSHGYGYTF. The CDR3 DNA is TGTGCCACCAGCATGGTCAGCTCTCACGGCTATGGCTACACCTTC.

The chain uses TRBV28 and TRBJ1-3; 9 bases are shared with TRBD1. V lost 2 bases, J lost 4 bases, and 6 bases stayed unmatched. The CDR3 covers 16 residues. CDR1 is MDHEN and CDR2 is SYDVKM in the germline V gene. This chain's CDR3 is CASSLQQGAGGNTIYF. The CDR3 nucleotides read TGTGCCAGCAGTTTACAACAGGGGGCTGGCGGAAACACCATATATTTT.

This clone came up once. The V and J genes are TRBV18 and TRBJ2-7; unclear D gene. Between the trimmed V and J ends, which lost 0 bases and 4 bases, there was a span of 7 bases. The CDR3 covers 13 residues. Germline CDR1 and CDR2: KGHSH and LQKENI. The CDR3 sequence: CASSPPGSYEQYF. The DNA for the CDR3 is TGTGCCAGCTCACCACCGGGATCGTACGAGCAGTACTTC.

The V and J genes are TRBV9 and TRBJ1-3; TRBD1 matches at 8 bases. The CDR3 runs 17 residues. Germline CDR1 is SGDLS and CDR2 is YYNGEE. V trimming: 0 bases; J trimming: 4 bases; junction bases outside the gene matches: 9. The CDR3 nucleotides are TGTGCCAGCAGCGTAGGCAGGGCAGGGGGCACGGGAAACACCATATATTTT. Residues: CASSVGRAGGTGNTIYF.

J is TRBJ1-1 and V is TRBV6-5; 9 bases are shared with TRBD1. CDR1 and CDR2 (germline): MNHEY, SVGAGI. V gave up 7 bases and J gave up 1 base; unmatched junction bases: 4. The CDR3 is made up of 14 amino acids. In nucleotides, the CDR3 is TGTGCCAGCACGGACAGGGGCAGGAACACTGAAGCTTTCTTT. Encoded protein: CASTDRGRNTEAFF.

The DNA of the CDR3 is TGTGCCAGCAGTGGCCCCCCGACAGGGGGGGGAGAGACCCAGTACTTC. Translating gives CASSGPPTGGGETQYF. The genes are TRBV2 and TRBJ2-5; 9 positions agree with TRBD1. V lost 4 bases to trimming and J lost 4 bases; unmatched junction nucleotides: 10. There are 16 residues in the CDR3. Germline V CDR1 and CDR2: SNHLY, FYNNEI.

The V gene is TRBV6-4, the J gene TRBJ1-2; D unclear. The CDR3 sequence is 15 residues long. The ends were cut back, 0 bases at V and 3 bases at J, with 11 bases in the middle. CDR1 is MRHNA and CDR2 is SNTAGT in the germline V gene. CDR3 loop: CASSDSSKPYYGYTF. In nucleotides, the CDR3 is TGTGCCAGCAGTGACTCGAGCAAGCCCTACTATGGCTACACCTTC.

This chain links TRBV15 with TRBJ2-5, with 7 bases lining up with TRBD2. Germline V gene lookup returns CDR1 LNHNV and CDR2 YYDKDF (reference sequence). After removal of 0 bases from V and 2 bases from J, the junction contained 3 bases not matched to a gene. The CDR3 has 15 amino acids. CDR3 coding DNA: TGTGCCACCAGCAGAGATGGGGGGGGTCAAGAGACCCAGTACTTC. Amino acids: CATSRDGGGQETQYF.